The TCR beta chain described here comes from a study of blood T cell repertoires in COVID-19. For the study at large: The origin of the acute and convalescent COVID-19 samples was the United States, Italy and Spain.

The CDR3 extends over 17 amino acids. CDR1 KGHDR and CDR2 SFDVKD come from the germline V gene. V dropped 2 bases and J dropped 5; count of bases not matched to a gene: 13. Repertoires were generated with immunoSEQ multiplex PCR, while TCRdb's copy carries only in-frame clones and drops some. The sample lists over 150,000 clones, about 90% occurring once. Input material: peripheral blood. The clonotype was recovered from a man over 45 with acute or convalescent COVID-19. This sequence joins TRBV24-1 and TRBJ2-7; 8 bases fit TRBD2. The CDR3 coding sequence is TGTGCCACCAGTGATTCGGGGCCCGGGGGGGCTTCGAACGAGCAGTACTTC. Translation gives CATSDSGPGGASNEQYF.